The 8 T cell receptor beta chains given below trace back to one sample, sequenced in a study of regulatory T cells in long-lasting Graves disease. Time point of the sample: newly diagnosed GD, antithyroid drugs for less than 3 months. RNA isolated from PBMCs was used to make the TCR library. Building the TCR beta libraries relied on iRepertoire HTBI primers, and CDR3 regions underwent Arm-PCR. TCRdb fed the multiplex PCR reads into MiXCR, producing one record per CDR3 protein. The sample consists of a few hundred thousand distinct CDR3 sequences, about 17% of them appearing once. The sample was also reused in another study, on T cells in Graves' hyperthyroidism and ophthalmopathy.

The material sequenced was peripheral blood mononuclear cells (PBMCs), taken at new diagnosis, from a patient treated with antithyroid drugs. These receptors were collected from a woman between 25 and 40 years old with Graves disease.

This clonotype has a handful of counts. V is TRBV12-3 or TRBV12-4 and J is TRBJ2-7; D is unclear. This CDR3 is built from 13 residues. Trimming took off 2 bases at V and 3 bases at J, with 8 bases between the two ends. The CDR3 loop is CASSLRVGYEQYF. For the CDR3, the DNA is TGTGCCAGCAGTTTACGGGTGGGCTACGAGCAGTACTTC.

This clonotype was detected a few times. This chain uses TRBV20-1 with TRBJ1-2, with TRBD1 as a possible D gene (5 bases). Germline lookup yields CDR1 DFQATT and CDR2 SNEGSKA (reference sequence). The CDR3 totals 13 residues. The germline V and J ends were trimmed by 0 bases and 12 bases, with 17 bases remaining between them. The CDR3 DNA reads as TGCAGTGCTAGAGATTTAGGGGAAGGGAGTCACACCTTC. Amino acids: CSARDLGEGSHTF.

In this sample, this clonotype turned up many times. The chain recombines TRBV6-5 with TRBJ1-1, with D tentatively TRBD1 (6 bases). The germline V gene has CDR1 MNHEY and CDR2 SVGAGI. Trimming cost V 4 bases and J 3 bases, with 9 bases left between them. The CDR3 sequence is 13 residues long. Here the CDR3 reads CASSWTAHTEAFF. The CDR3 region has the DNA TGTGCCAGCAGTTGGACAGCCCACACTGAAGCTTTCTTT.

In its sample, this clonotype was seen many times. The rearrangement links TRBV5-4 to TRBJ1-1; 7 bases map to TRBD1. Germline CDR1 is SGHNT and CDR2 is YYREEE (reference sequence). The CDR3 covers 14 residues. Losses at the gene ends were 4 bases for V and 4 bases for J; bases not matched to a gene: 7. The CDR3 DNA reads as TGTGCCAGCAGCGTGGGACAGACCATCACTGAAGCTTTCTTT. It codes for CASSVGQTITEAFF.

There are many counts of this clonotype. The rearrangement links TRBV20-1 to TRBJ2-2, with 9 bases lining up with TRBD1. Germline values: CDR1 DFQATT, CDR2 SNEGSKA (reference sequence). The J segment lost 5 bases and the V segment lost 6 bases, leaving 16 bases of the junction unmatched. This CDR3 is 17 amino acids long. The CDR3 coding sequence is TGCAGTGCGACGGGACAGGGAATTCGATCAAGAACCGGGGAGCTGTTTTTT. Amino acid sequence: CSATGQGIRSRTGELFF.

This clonotype was recorded at least ten times. This sequence joins TRBV6-5 and TRBJ2-7; D is perhaps TRBD1 (6 bases). In germline, CDR1 is MNHEY, CDR2 SVGAGI. The ends were cut back, 0 bases at V and 0 bases at J, with 12 bases in the middle. CDR3 size: 16 residues. The CDR3 DNA reads TGTGCCAGCAGTTACTCGATGGGACAACTCTCCTACGAGCAGTACTTC. This codes for CASSYSMGQLSYEQYF.

The J gene is TRBJ2-3, the V gene TRBV4-1; 10 nucleotides agree with TRBD2. Per germline, CDR1 MGHRA and CDR2 YSYEKL. The CDR3 runs to 16 residues. Unmatched junction bases numbered 4, after V lost 0 bases and J lost 4 bases. CDR3 residues: CASSQEERGGSDTQYF. CDR3 in DNA: TGCGCCAGCAGCCAAGAGGAGCGGGGGGGCTCAGATACGCAGTATTTT.

This clonotype was seen at least ten times. The J gene is TRBJ2-7, the V gene TRBV6-1; a possible D gene is TRBD1 (6 bases). Germline V gene data show CDR1 as MNHNS and CDR2 as SASEGT. Trimming removed 5 bases at V and 5 bases at J, with 34 bases between. There are 20 residues in the CDR3. The CDR3 spells CASSPSGQRVFSGRSNEQYF. The CDR3 DNA reads as TGTGCCAGCAGTCCCTCAGGACAGAGGGTTTTTTCGGGGAGATCGAACGAGCAGTACTTC.